This TCR beta chain appears in the sequencing data of a study of T-cell reconstitution after alpha-beta-depleted transplantation in children. For TCRbeta, the library was prepared with unique molecular identifiers. Each CDR3 protein is one row after TCRdb ran MiXCR on the PCR reads. Of roughly 570,000 distinct CDR3 sequences listed, roughly 27% are singletons. The germline V gene has CDR1 LGHNA and CDR2 YNFKEQ. This CDR3 is 16 amino acids long. V shed 3 bases and J 4 bases; nucleotides not matched to a gene: 10. Points from the study as a whole: Reportedly, alpha-beta T cells present about two months post-transplant originated from several hundred expanded clones of graft origin. T-cell numbers and diversity, one year after transplant, stemmed largely from T cells that were newly produced. Some patients' high day-60 TCRbeta diversity was traced to surviving recipient T cells and thymic progenitors.

About this clonotype: Its specificity is unknown.

The receptor comes from a boy under two years old with Wiskott-Aldrich syndrome, due to receive a stem cell transplant. This chain joins TRBV4-2 and TRBJ1-1; 8 bases are a match to TRBD1. The source material was PBMCs, sampled before TCRalphabeta/CD19-depleted stem cell transplant. The CDR3 region has the DNA TGTGCCAGCAGCCACCCACTCCGACAGGGGAGCACTGAAGCTTTCTTT. Residues: CASSHPLRQGSTEAFF.